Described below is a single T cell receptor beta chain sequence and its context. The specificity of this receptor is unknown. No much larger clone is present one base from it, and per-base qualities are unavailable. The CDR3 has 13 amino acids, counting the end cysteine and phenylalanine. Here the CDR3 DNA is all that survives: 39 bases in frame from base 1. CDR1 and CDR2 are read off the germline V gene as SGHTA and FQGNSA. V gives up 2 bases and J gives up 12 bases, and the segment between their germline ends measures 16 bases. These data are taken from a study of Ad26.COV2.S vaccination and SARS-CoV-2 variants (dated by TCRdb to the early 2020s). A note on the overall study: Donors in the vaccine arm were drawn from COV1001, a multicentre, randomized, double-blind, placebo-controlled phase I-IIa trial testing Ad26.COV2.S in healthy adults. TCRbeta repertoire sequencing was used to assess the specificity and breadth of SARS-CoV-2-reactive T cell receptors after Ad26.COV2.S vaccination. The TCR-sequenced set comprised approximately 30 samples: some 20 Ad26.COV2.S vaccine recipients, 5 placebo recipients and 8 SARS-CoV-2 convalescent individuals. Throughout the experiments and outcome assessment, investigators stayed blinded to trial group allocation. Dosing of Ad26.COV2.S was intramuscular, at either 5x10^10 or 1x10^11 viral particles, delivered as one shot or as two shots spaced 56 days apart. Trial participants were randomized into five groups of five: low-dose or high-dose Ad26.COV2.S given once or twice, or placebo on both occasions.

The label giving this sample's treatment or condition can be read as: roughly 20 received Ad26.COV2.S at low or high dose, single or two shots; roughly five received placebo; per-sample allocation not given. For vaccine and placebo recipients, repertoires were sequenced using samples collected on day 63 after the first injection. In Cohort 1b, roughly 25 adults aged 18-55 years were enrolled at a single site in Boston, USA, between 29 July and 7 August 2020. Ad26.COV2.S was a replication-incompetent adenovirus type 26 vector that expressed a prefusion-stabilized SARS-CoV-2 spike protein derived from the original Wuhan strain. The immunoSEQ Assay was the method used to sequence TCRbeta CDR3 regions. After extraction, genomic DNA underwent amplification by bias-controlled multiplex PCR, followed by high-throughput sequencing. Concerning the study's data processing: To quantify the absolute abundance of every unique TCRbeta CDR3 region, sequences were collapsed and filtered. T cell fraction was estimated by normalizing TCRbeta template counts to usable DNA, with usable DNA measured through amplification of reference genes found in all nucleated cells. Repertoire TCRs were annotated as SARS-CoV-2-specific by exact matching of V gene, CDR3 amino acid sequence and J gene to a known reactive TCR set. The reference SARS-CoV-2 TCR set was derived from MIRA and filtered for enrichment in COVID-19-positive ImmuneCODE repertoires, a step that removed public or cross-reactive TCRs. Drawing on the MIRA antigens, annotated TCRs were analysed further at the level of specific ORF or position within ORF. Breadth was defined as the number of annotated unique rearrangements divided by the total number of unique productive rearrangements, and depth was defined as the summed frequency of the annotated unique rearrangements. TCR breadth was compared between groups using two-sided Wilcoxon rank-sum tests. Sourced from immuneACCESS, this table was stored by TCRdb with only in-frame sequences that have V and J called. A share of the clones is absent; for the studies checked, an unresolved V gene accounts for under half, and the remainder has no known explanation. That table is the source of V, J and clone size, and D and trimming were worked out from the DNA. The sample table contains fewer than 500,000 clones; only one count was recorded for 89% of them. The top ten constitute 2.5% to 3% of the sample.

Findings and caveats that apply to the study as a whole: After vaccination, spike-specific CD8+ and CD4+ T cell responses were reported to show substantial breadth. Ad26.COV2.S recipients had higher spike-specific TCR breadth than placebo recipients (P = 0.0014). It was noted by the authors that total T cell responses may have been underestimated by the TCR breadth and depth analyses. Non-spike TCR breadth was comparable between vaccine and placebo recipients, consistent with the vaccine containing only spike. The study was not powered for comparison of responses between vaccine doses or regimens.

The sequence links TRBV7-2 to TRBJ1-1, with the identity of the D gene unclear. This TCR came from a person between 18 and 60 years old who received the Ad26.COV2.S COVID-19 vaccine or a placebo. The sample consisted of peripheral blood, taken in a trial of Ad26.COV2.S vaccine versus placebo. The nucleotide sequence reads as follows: TGTGCCAGCAGCTTATTCCGGGGTTTTCTGTCTTTCTTT. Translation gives CASSLFRGFLSFF.